One sample yielded the 17 T cell receptor beta chains listed below, sequenced in a study of blood T cell repertoires in COVID-19. Using immunoSEQ multiplex PCR, the repertoire was profiled, and TCRdb retains in-frame clones only, with some absent. The sample includes 250,000 to 300,000 clones, about 85% of them seen just once. Specimen: peripheral blood. The receptors were sampled from a man younger than 30 with active or convalescent COVID-19.

This clone occurred a few times. V is TRBV7-8 and J is TRBJ2-7; D remains ambiguous. The germline V and J ends were trimmed by 2 bases and 0 bases, with 11 bases remaining between them. CDR3 length: 15 amino acids. The V gene's germline CDR1 is SGHVS and CDR2 FQNEAQ. For the CDR3, the DNA is TGTGCCAGCAGCTTACGTACAGTACACTCCTACGAGCAGTACTTC. It is translated as CASSLRTVHSYEQYF.

This chain joins TRBV13 and TRBJ2-3; no clear D. With 5 bases removed from V and 6 bases from J, the gap between germline ends came to 15 bases. Germline CDR1 and CDR2: PRHDT and FYEKMQ (reference sequence). The CDR3 loop spans 14 amino acids. The DNA of the CDR3 is TGTGCCAGCAGCCCGAATGTCCTGAGGGATACGCAGTATTTT. Translating it yields CASSPNVLRDTQYF.

The CDR3 coding sequence is TGTGCCAGTAGTATCTCGGGGTCTCTCGGAAACACCATATATTTT. This sequence encodes CASSISGSLGNTIYF. The chain recombines TRBV19 with TRBJ1-3, with D uncertain. This CDR3 has 15 residues. Germline V gene data show CDR1 as LNHDA and CDR2 as SQIVND (reference sequence). The ends were cut back, 3 bases at V and 4 bases at J, with 13 bases in the middle.

This chain connects TRBV2 to TRBJ1-6; possibly TRBD1 for D (5 bases). The ends were cut back, 9 bases at V and 5 bases at J, with 14 bases in the middle. The CDR3 consists of 14 residues. Germline values: CDR1 SNHLY, CDR2 FYNNEI. The CDR3 DNA reads as TGTGCCAGATCGCGGGACGGCGATAATTCACCCCTCCACTTT. This translates into CARSRDGDNSPLHF.

The J gene is TRBJ1-1, the V gene TRBV4-2; possible D gene TRBD1, 6 bases. The CDR3 length is 19 residues. Germline assignment: CDR1 LGHNA and CDR2 YNFKEQ. Trimming pared 1 base from V and 2 bases from J, leaving 23 bases between. The DNA of the CDR3 is TGTGCCAGCAGCCAAGCACCAAAGGTGGCGCGACAGGTTAACACTGAAGCTTTCTTT. Its translation: CASSQAPKVARQVNTEAFF.

This clone turned up a few times. The rearrangement uses TRBV3-1 (or the pseudogene TRBV3-2) and TRBJ2-7; the D gene is possibly TRBD1 (6 bases). Trimming took off 4 bases at V and 4 bases at J, with 11 bases between the two ends. CDR3 length equals 13 residues. Germline V lookup: CDR1 LGHDT, CDR2 YNNKEL (reference sequence). In DNA form, the CDR3 reads TGTGCCAGCAGCCCGCTCCAGGGGTACGAGCAGTACTTC. This translates into CASSPLQGYEQYF.

Only a few counts were recorded for this clone. This chain links TRBV24-1 with TRBJ1-1; 9 nucleotides match TRBD1. Germline V gene sequence: CDR1 KGHDR, CDR2 SFDVKD. The CDR3 spans 14 residues. Trimming took 12 bases from V and 1 from J; bases not matched to a gene: 8. The CDR3 here is CAPHGQGQNTEAFF. The CDR3 DNA sequence: TGTGCCCCTCATGGACAGGGGCAGAACACTGAAGCTTTCTTT.

This clone was recorded only once. The chain joins TRBV10-1 to TRBJ2-7, with D perhaps TRBD2 (5 bases). The CDR3 contains 11 residues. Germline CDR1 is WNHNN and CDR2 is SYGVQD (reference sequence). With 4 bases removed from V and 5 bases from J, the gap between germline ends came to 6 bases. The CDR3 sequence is CASSGGHEQYF. CDR3 coding DNA: TGCGCCAGCAGTGGAGGGCACGAGCAGTACTTC.

The chain employs TRBV29-1 and TRBJ2-7, with D perhaps matching TRBD2 (5 bases). Trimming left V 4 bases short and J 1 base short, with 11 bases between. Germline CDR1 is SQVTM and CDR2 is ANQGSEA. The CDR3 length is 13 residues. CDR3 in DNA: TGCAGCGTTGGTGTGCCGGGGTCCTACGAGCAGTACTTC. Its protein product is CSVGVPGSYEQYF.

V is TRBV7-6 and J is TRBJ2-5; 8 bases agree with TRBD1. V shed 5 bases and J 4 bases; nucleotides not matched to a gene: 12. Looked up from germline, CDR1 is SGHVS and CDR2 is FNYEAQ. The CDR3 extends over 16 amino acids. CDR3 loop: CASSDYRGIGRETQYF. Written as DNA, the CDR3 is TGTGCCAGCAGCGATTACAGGGGGATCGGGAGAGAGACCCAGTACTTC.

The chain joins TRBV6-5 to TRBJ2-1, with 11 bases that match TRBD2. Germline assignment: CDR1 MNHEY and CDR2 SVGAGI. The CDR3 runs to 15 residues. Unmatched junction bases numbered 9, after V lost 7 bases and J lost 7 bases. The CDR3 loop reads CASTTPGLAANEQFF. The CDR3 nucleotides are TGTGCCAGCACTACACCGGGACTAGCGGCGAATGAGCAGTTCTTC.

The rearrangement links TRBV5-1 to TRBJ2-3; a weak D match, TRBD2 (6 bases). CDR1 SGHRS and CDR2 YFSETQ come from the germline V gene. Trimming took 0 bases from V and 3 from J, leaving 17 bases between them. The CDR3 extends over 17 amino acids. Here the CDR3 DNA reads TGCGCCAGCAGCTTGGGGGACCTCCTAGCGATTACAGATACGCAGTATTTT. This gives the protein CASSLGDLLAITDTQYF.

The rearrangement links TRBV24-1 to TRBJ1-5; possible D gene TRBD1, 5 bases. The germline gives CDR1 KGHDR, CDR2 SFDVKD. This CDR3 contains 13 residues. V was trimmed by 9 bases and J by 4 bases, leaving 12 bases between them. Written as DNA, the CDR3 is TGTGCCACCGCGGGGACTACAAATCAGCCCCAGCATTTT. Amino acid sequence: CATAGTTNQPQHF.

This rearrangement joins TRBV5-1 to TRBJ2-1, with a weak D call TRBD1 (6 bases). The V gene lost 6 bases and the J gene lost 9 bases, with 16 bases spanning the gap. This CDR3 has 13 amino acids. Germline CDR1 SGHRS, CDR2 YFSETQ. The CDR3 nucleotides are TGCGCCAGCACCCTTCAAGGGGACACTGAGCAGTTCTTC. Its protein is CASTLQGDTEQFF.

The rearrangement links TRBV6-1 to TRBJ1-4; 11 bases agree with TRBD1. Germline assignment: CDR1 MNHNS and CDR2 SASEGT. The CDR3 length is 19 residues. Trimming cost V 3 bases and J 5 bases; bases outside gene matches: 14. Written as DNA, the CDR3 is TGTGCCAGCAGTGATGTGGGACAGGGGGGCTCTCTTTTCAATGAAAAACTGTTTTTT. This codes for CASSDVGQGGSLFNEKLFF.

CDR3 sequence (DNA): TGTGCCACCAGTGATCACAGCTCCTACGAGCAGTACTTC. This gives the protein CATSDHSSYEQYF. J is TRBJ2-7 and V is TRBV24-1, with no clear D. This CDR3 has 13 residues. Trimming cost V 3 bases and J 0 bases, with 5 bases left between them. The V gene's germline CDR1 is KGHDR and CDR2 SFDVKD.

The CDR3 DNA reads TGTGCCAGCAGTCATCCCTACGAGCAGTACTTC. It encodes CASSHPYEQYF. V gene TRBV2 combines with J gene TRBJ2-7, with D hard to call. V lost 5 bases, J lost 2 bases, and 4 bases lay in between. The CDR3 consists of 11 residues. Per the germline V gene, CDR1 is SNHLY and CDR2 is FYNNEI. Drawing the rest from reference TRBV2 and TRBJ2-7, the complete variable domain is EPEVTQTPSHQVTQMGQEVILRCVPISNHLYFYWYRQILGQKVEFLVSFYNNEISEKSEIFDDQFSVERPDGSNFTLKIRSTKLEDSAMYFCASSHPYEQYFGPGTRLTVT.